These 17 T cell receptor beta chains were all obtained from the same sample, sequenced in a study of response to subunit inactivated influenza vaccine. TCRdb reanalysed the RT-PCR reads using MiXCR and keeps one entry per CDR3 protein. The data contain 550,000 to 600,000 distinct CDR3 sequences, roughly 12% of them singletons. Here the sequenced sample was PBMCs from blood, taken on the day of vaccination. All receptors come from a man aged 45 to 65 who received an inactivated influenza vaccine.

At least ten counts were recorded for this clonotype. The chain is built from TRBV12-3 or TRBV12-4 and TRBJ1-5, with D possibly being TRBD1 (6 bases). This CDR3 contains 14 residues. Trimming removed 2 bases from V and 6 bases from J, with 11 bases in between. CDR3 residues: CASSLMGARQPQHF. CDR3 coding DNA: TGTGCCAGCAGTTTAATGGGGGCTCGTCAGCCCCAGCATTTT.

This clonotype was seen a few times. The rearrangement joins TRBV7-2 to TRBJ2-5, with 8 bases aligning to TRBD2. Germline loops: CDR1 SGHTA, CDR2 FQGNSA. With V trimmed by 3 bases and J by 2 bases, 11 bases remained unmatched. This CDR3 region has 17 residues. The DNA for the CDR3 is TGTGCCAGCAGCTTTTCGGGAGCGGGGGCAATTCAAGAGACCCAGTACTTC. Its protein product is CASSFSGAGAIQETQYF.

This clonotype was seen ten or more times. V and J are TRBV5-1 and TRBJ2-3; D is unclear. Germline CDR1 and CDR2: SGHRS and YFSETQ. CDR3 size: 14 residues. The V gene lost 2 bases and the J gene lost 0 bases, with 7 bases spanning the gap. Written as DNA, the CDR3 is TGCGCCAGCAGCTTAGGACCAAGCACAGATACGCAGTATTTT. Its translation is CASSLGPSTDTQYF.

CDR3 region: CASSYGGLRRSSYEQYF. The CDR3 DNA sequence: TGTGCCAGCAGTTACGGGGGTCTTCGTAGGAGCTCCTACGAGCAGTACTTC. The rearrangement links TRBV6-5 to TRBJ2-7; possibly TRBD1 or TRBD2 for D (5 bases each). CDR1 MNHEY and CDR2 SVGAGI come from the germline V gene. V lost 2 bases and J lost 0, with 17 bases in between. The CDR3 length is 17 residues.

Concerning this clonotype: Mismatch with germline at one junction end may stem from a read error. The chain employs TRBV7-9 and TRBJ2-5, with D perhaps matching TRBD2 (6 bases). The CDR3 covers 14 residues. The germline CDR1 and CDR2 sequences are SEHNR and FQNEAQ (reference sequence). In DNA form, the CDR3 reads TGTGCCAGCAGCGTAGCTAGCGCCGCGGAGACCCAGTACTTC. Amino acids: CASSVASAAETQYF.

In its sample, this clonotype was seen a few times. The genes are TRBV9 and TRBJ2-5; possibly TRBD1 for D (6 bases). Germline CDR1 reads SGDLS; CDR2 reads YYNGEE. Trimming stripped 2 bases from V and 1 base from J, with 12 bases between. CDR3 length: 15 amino acids. The chain's CDR3 is CASSVEGVFQETQYF. CDR3 bases: TGTGCCAGCAGCGTTGAGGGGGTCTTCCAAGAGACCCAGTACTTC.

This clonotype was seen a few times. The gene calls are TRBV5-5 and TRBJ2-2, with D uncertain. V lost 3 bases, J lost 1 base, and 16 bases lay in between. CDR1 and CDR2 (germline): SGHKS, YYEKEE (reference sequence). The CDR3 contains 17 residues. CDR3 in amino acids: CASSYVGWLMNTGELFF. In nucleotides, the CDR3 is TGTGCCAGCAGCTACGTGGGGTGGCTGATGAACACCGGGGAGCTGTTTTTT.

The sample holds a few counts of this clonotype. The V gene is TRBV27, the J gene TRBJ2-3; D gene unclear. Trimming left V 5 bases short and J 0 bases short, with 12 bases between. Looked up from germline, CDR1 is MNHEY and CDR2 is SMNVEV (reference sequence). CDR3 length: 15 amino acids. For the CDR3, the DNA is TGTGCCAGCAGTACGTTTGGGGATAGCACAGATACGCAGTATTTT. Protein sequence: CASSTFGDSTDTQYF.

The CDR3 region is CASSIRQPTNEKLFF. The DNA for the CDR3 is TGTGCCAGCAGTATCCGACAGCCAACTAATGAAAAACTGTTTTTT. The chain couples TRBV27 to TRBJ1-4; a possible D gene is TRBD1 (5 bases). Germline lookup yields CDR1 MNHEY and CDR2 SMNVEV (reference sequence). The CDR3 loop spans 15 amino acids. Trimming pared 5 bases from V and 0 bases from J, leaving 10 bases between.

This clonotype was recorded a few times. The CDR3 loop reads CASSPNRDNSPLHF. The CDR3 bases are TGTGCCAGCAGCCCCAACAGGGATAATTCACCCCTCCACTTT. The chain combines TRBV7-9 with TRBJ1-6, with a tentative D call TRBD1 (6 bases). Deletions cut 5 bases from V and 5 bases from J, with 10 bases between. The germline CDR1 and CDR2 sequences are SEHNR and FQNEAQ (reference sequence). The CDR3 totals 14 residues.

A few counts support this clonotype. V and J are TRBV6-1 and TRBJ1-2; D is ambiguous. This CDR3 is built from 13 residues. Trimming took off 6 bases at V and 2 bases at J, with 10 bases between the two ends. Germline-derived CDR1 and CDR2 are MNHNS and SASEGT. The CDR3 DNA reads as TGTGCCAGCAGCGTCAGAGAAAACTATGGCTACACCTTC. It codes for CASSVRENYGYTF.

The gene calls are TRBV2 and TRBJ2-7, with D possibly being TRBD1 or TRBD2 (5 bases each). CDR1 is SNHLY and CDR2 is FYNNEI in the germline V gene. The ends were cut back, 5 bases at V and 7 bases at J, with 15 bases in the middle. The CDR3 sequence is 13 residues long. CDR3 region: CASSPGGYREQYF. Here the CDR3 DNA reads TGTGCCAGCAGTCCCGGAGGCTACAGGGAGCAGTACTTC. Full variable domain (outside the CDR3, taken from reference TRBV2 and TRBJ2-7): EPEVTQTPSHQVTQMGQEVILRCVPISNHLYFYWYRQILGQKVEFLVSFYNNEISEKSEIFDDQFSVERPDGSNFTLKIRSTKLEDSAMYFCASSPGGYREQYFGPGTRLTVT.

This clonotype appeared a few times. The rearrangement uses TRBV2 and TRBJ2-3; 7 positions agree with TRBD1. From germline, CDR1 is SNHLY and CDR2 FYNNEI. The CDR3 consists of 21 residues. Trimming removed 5 bases from V and 0 bases from J; junction bases left unmatched: 23. CDR3 sequence reads: CASSTSTPGGPHLLSTDTQYF. The CDR3 coding sequence is TGTGCCAGCAGTACGTCCACCCCAGGGGGACCACACCTCCTTAGCACAGATACGCAGTATTTT.

V gene TRBV3-1 combines with J gene TRBJ2-3, with TRBD2 matching 7 bases. The CDR3 is made up of 12 amino acids. Germline assignment: CDR1 LGHDT and CDR2 YNNKEL (reference sequence). V shed 8 bases, J shed 7 bases, and the junction held 6 bases outside the gene matches. The CDR3, as DNA: TGTGCCAGCGGGGGGGGAAGTTATACGCAGTATTTT. Translation gives CASGGGSYTQYF.

This clonotype was seen a few times. The J gene is TRBJ2-3, the V gene TRBV7-9, with D tentatively TRBD2 (5 bases). CDR3 size: 15 residues. Germline lookup yields CDR1 SEHNR and CDR2 FQNEAQ (reference sequence). Trimming pared 6 bases from V and 4 bases from J, leaving 17 bases between. CDR3 in amino acids: CASRARGIGADTQYF. The CDR3 nucleotides are TGTGCCAGCAGGGCACGGGGTATTGGTGCAGATACGCAGTATTTT.

This clonotype has at least ten counts. J is TRBJ1-4 and V is TRBV12-3 or TRBV12-4, with a tentative D call TRBD1 (6 bases). This CDR3 region has 13 residues. V was trimmed by 10 bases and J by 4 bases, leaving 13 bases between them. For the CDR3, the DNA is TGTGCCATCCAGGGGCGGAATAATGAAAAACTGTTTTTT. Translated, it gives CAIQGRNNEKLFF.

The V gene is TRBV7-9, the J gene TRBJ1-1, with D maybe TRBD1 (5 bases). The V end was cut by 3 bases, the J end by 4 bases, with 9 bases between. The CDR3 is made up of 13 amino acids. Per the germline V gene, CDR1 is SEHNR and CDR2 is FQNEAQ (reference sequence). CDR3 sequence reads: CASSFGGSTEAFF. DNA for the CDR3: TGTGCCAGCAGCTTCGGGGGGAGCACTGAAGCTTTCTTT.